The T cell receptor beta chain under discussion was sequenced for a study of T-cell memory formation after mild COVID-19. Study-wide findings and caveats: Some responding clones appeared in pre-infection memory, suggesting cross-reactive memory joined.

From the 5' RACE reads, TCRdb called clonotypes with MiXCR, one entry per CDR3 protein. The sample lists 360,000 or so distinct CDR3 sequences; approximately 29% were seen once. Germline CDR1 and CDR2: SGHDN and FVKESK. Trimming removed 1 base from V and 10 bases from J, with 8 bases in between. The CDR3 has 12 amino acids. This clonotype has at least ten counts. What it recognizes is unknown. The sample taken for sequencing was PBMCs or a T cell subset sorted from them (not recorded which). V and J are TRBV14 and TRBJ2-1; a possible D gene is TRBD1 (6 bases). The origin of this receptor is an adult woman who had mild COVID-19 (a few samples of this study predate the infection). Cell type and time point are not known. The CDR3 loop is CASSQGGQEQFF. As DNA, the CDR3 is TGTGCCAGCAGCCAAGGGGGGCAAGAGCAGTTCTTC.